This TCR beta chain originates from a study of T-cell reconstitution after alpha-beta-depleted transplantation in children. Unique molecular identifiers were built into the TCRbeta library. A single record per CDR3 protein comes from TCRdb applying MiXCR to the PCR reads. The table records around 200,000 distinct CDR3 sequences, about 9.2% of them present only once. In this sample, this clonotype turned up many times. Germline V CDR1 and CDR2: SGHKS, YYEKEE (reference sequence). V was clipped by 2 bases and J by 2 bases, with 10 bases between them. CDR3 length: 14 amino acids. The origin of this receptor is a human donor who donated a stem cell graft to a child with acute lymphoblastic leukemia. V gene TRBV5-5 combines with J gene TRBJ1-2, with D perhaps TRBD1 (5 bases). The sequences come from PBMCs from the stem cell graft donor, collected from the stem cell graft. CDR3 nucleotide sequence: TGTGCCAGCAGCTTAGCCGGGGCCAACTATGGCTACACCTTC. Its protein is CASSLAGANYGYTF.